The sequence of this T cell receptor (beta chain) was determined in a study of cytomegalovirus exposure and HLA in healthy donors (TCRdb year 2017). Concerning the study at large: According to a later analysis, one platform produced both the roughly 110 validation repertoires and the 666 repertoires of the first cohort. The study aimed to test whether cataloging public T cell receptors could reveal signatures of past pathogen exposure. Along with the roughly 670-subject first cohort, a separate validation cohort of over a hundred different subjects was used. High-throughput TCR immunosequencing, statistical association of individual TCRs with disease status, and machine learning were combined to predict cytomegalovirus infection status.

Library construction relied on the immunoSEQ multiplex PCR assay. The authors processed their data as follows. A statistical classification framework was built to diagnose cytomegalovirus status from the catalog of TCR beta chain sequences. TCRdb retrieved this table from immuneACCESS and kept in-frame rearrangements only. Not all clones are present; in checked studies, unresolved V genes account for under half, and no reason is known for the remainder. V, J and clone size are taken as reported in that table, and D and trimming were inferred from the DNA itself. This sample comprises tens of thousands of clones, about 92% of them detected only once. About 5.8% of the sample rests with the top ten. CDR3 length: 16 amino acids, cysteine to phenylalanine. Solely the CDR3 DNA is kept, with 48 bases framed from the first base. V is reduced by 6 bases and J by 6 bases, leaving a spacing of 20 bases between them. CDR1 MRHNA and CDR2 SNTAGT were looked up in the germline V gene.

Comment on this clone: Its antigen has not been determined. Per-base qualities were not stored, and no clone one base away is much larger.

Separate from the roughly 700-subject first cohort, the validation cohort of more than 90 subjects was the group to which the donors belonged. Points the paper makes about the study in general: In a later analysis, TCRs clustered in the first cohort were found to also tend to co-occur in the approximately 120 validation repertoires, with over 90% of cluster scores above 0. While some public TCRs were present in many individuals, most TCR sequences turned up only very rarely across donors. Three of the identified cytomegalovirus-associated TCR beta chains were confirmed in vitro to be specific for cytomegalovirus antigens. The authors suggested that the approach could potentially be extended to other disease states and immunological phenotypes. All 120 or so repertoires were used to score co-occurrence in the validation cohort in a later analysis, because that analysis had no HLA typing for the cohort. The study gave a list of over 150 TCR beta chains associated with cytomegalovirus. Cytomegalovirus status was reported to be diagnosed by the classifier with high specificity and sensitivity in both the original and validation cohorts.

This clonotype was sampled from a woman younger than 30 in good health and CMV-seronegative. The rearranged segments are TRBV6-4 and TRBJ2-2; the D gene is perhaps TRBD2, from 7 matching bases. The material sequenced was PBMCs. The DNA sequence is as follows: TGTGCCAGCAGCGGGACTACAGGGTCGGGGGCCGGGGAGCTGTTTTTT. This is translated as CASSGTTGSGAGELFF.